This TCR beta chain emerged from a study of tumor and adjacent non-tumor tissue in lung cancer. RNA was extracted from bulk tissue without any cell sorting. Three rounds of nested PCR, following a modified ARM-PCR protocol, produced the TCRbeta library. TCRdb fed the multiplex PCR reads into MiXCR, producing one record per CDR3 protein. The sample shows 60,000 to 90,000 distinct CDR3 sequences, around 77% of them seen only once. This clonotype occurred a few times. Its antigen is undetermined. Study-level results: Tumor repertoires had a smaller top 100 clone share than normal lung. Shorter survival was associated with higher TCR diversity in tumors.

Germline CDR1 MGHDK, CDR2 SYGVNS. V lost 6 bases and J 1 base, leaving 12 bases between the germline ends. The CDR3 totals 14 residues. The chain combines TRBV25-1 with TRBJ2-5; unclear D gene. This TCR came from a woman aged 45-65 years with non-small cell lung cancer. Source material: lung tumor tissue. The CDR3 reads CASRYTDGQETQYF. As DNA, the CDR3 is TGTGCCAGCAGATATACAGACGGCCAAGAGACCCAGTACTTC.